This T cell receptor (beta chain) came from a study of control samples from healthy donors and cancer patients. Sample share makes this clone medium-sized. Only in-frame clones appear in the TCRdb table, and some are missing; sequencing was by immunoSEQ multiplex PCR. Counted here are around 94,000 clones, about 85% occurring once; the ten biggest clones make up roughly 1.3%. Germline CDR1 reads LGHNA; CDR2 reads YNFKEQ. This CDR3 contains 16 residues. Trimming pared 3 bases from V and 5 bases from J, leaving 20 bases between. This TCR was sampled from a woman between 45 and 65 years old in good health. The V call is TRBV4-2, the J call TRBJ2-7, with a tentative D call TRBD1 (6 bases). Source material: blood. CDR3 bases: TGTGCCAGCAGCCAGACCCTTGGGGGCGTGGAGGACGAGCAGTACTTC. Translation gives CASSQTLGGVEDEQYF.